This T cell receptor (beta chain) was recovered during a study of blood T cell repertoires in COVID-19. Study-wide context: Italy, Spain and the United States were the sources of the convalescent and acute COVID-19 samples. PBMCs, B-cell-depleted T cells, or T cells provided the cDNA or gDNA that made up the material.

In the authors' methods: Counts of nucleated cells, estimated from reference gene primer amplification, were obtained. Repertoires were generated with immunoSEQ multiplex PCR, while TCRdb's copy carries only in-frame clones and drops some. V and J calls and clone size are those listed in that table; D and trimming were worked out from the DNA. The table records under 30,000 clones, 70% to 90% of them present only once. The CDR3 totals 14 residues. Trimming at V came to 4 bases and at J to 7 bases, leaving 8 bases not matched to a gene. Germline V gene data show CDR1 as SGHTA and CDR2 as FQGNSA. Sample: peripheral blood. The sequence was obtained from a human donor in a cohort sampled during active COVID-19. The rearrangement joins TRBV7-2 to TRBJ2-7; 9 nucleotides agree with TRBD2. CDR3 bases: TGTGCCAGCAGCTCACCGAATCTAGCGGGAGAGCAGTACTTC. Protein: CASSSPNLAGEQYF. The whole variable domain, remainder taken from reference TRBV7-2 and TRBJ2-7, is GAGVSQSPSNKVTEKGKDVELRCDPISGHTALYWYRQSLGQGLEFLIYFQGNSAPDKSGLPSDRFSAERTGGSVSTLTIQRTQQEDSAVYLCASSSPNLAGEQYFGPGTRLTVT.